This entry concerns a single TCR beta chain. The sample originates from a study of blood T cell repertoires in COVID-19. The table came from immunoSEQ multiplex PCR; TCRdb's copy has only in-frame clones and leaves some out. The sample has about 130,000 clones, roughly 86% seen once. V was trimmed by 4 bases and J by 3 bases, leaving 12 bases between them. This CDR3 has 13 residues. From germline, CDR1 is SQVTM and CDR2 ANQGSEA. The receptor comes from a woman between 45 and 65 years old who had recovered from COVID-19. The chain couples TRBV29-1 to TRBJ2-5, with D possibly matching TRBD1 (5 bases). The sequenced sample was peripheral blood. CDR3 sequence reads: CSVGAGFEETQYF. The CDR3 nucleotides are TGCAGCGTTGGGGCAGGGTTCGAAGAGACCCAGTACTTC.